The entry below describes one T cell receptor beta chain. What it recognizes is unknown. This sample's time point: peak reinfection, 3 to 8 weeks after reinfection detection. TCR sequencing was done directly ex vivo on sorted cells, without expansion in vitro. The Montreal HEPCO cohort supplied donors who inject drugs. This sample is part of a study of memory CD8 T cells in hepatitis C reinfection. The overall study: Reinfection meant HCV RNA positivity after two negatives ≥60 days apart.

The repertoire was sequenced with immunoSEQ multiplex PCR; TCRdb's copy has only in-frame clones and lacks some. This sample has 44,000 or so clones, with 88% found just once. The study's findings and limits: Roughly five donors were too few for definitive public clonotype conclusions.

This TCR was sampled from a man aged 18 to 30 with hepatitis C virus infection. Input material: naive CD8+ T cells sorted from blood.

CDR3 in amino acids: CASSPTPGTEAFF. CDR3 nucleotide sequence: TGTGCCAGCAGCCCTACTCCAGGGACTGAAGCTTTCTTT. V and J are TRBV9 and TRBJ1-1, with D possibly being TRBD1 (5 bases). The ends were cut back, 4 bases at V and 5 bases at J, with 12 bases in the middle. The CDR3 consists of 13 residues. The germline V gene encodes CDR1 SGDLS and CDR2 YYNGEE.